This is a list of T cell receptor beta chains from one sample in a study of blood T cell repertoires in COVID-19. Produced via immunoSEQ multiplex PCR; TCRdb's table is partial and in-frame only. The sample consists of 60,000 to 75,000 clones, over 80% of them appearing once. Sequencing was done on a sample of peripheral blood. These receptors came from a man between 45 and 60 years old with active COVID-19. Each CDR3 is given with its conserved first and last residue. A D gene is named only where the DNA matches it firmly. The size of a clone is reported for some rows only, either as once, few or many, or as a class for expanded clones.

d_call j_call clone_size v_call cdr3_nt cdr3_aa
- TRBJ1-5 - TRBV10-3 TGTGCCATCAGCGCGACCCACGGGTCGGGTAGCAATCAGCCCCAGCATTTT CAISATHGSGSNQPQHF
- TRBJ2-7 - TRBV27 TGTGCCAGCGGCAATCAACCCTTGGCCTACGAGCAGTACTTC CASGNQPLAYEQYF
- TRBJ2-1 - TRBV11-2 TGTGCCAGCAGCTTAGGGAGGGGGCGGCGCAATGAGCAGTTCTTC CASSLGRGRRNEQFF
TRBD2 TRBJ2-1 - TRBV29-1 TGCAGCGTTGAGGGGGGGTCGGCGGGAGTGGGTAATGAGCAGTTCTTC CSVEGGSAGVGNEQFF
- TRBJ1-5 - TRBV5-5 TGTGCCAGCAGCTTTACAGGGACTAGCAATCAGCCCCAGCATTTT CASSFTGTSNQPQHF
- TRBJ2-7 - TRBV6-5 TGTGCCAGCAGTTACGGAACAGGGAGTTTTCCCTACGAGCAGTACTTC CASSYGTGSFPYEQYF
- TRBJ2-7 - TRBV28 TGTGCCGCTTTCCGAAGGGACTCATACGAGCAGTACTTC CAAFRRDSYEQYF
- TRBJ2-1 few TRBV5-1 TGCGCCAGCAGCAACCGACTTGGCGATGAGCAGTTCTTC CASSNRLGDEQFF
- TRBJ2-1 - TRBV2 TGTGCCAGCAGTGTAGAAAGCAATGAGCAGTTCTTC CASSVESNEQFF
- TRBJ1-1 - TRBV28 TGTGCCAGCAGTTTATGGAGGGCGCGAGGGACTGAAGCTTTCTTT CASSLWRARGTEAFF
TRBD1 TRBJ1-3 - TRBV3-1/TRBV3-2 TGTGCCAGCGAAACAGGGGGTTCTGGAAACACCATATATTTT CASETGGSGNTIYF
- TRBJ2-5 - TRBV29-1 TGCAGCGTTGAAGATCAGACATTCCAAGAGACCCAGTACTTC CSVEDQTFQETQYF
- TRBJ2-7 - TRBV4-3 TGCGCCAGCAGCCCAACAGGGACGGCTAACGAGCAGTACTTC CASSPTGTANEQYF
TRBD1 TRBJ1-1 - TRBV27 TGTGCCAGTAACGCAGGGGGCGCCCGGGTCACTGAAGCTTTCTTT CASNAGGARVTEAFF
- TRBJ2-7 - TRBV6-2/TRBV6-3 TGTGCCAGCAGTTTTTTAGGTGCGGTCGCCGAGCAGTACTTC CASSFLGAVAEQYF
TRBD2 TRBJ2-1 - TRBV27 TGTGCCACCAAAGCGGGACGCTCCTACAATGAGCAGTTCTTC CATKAGRSYNEQFF
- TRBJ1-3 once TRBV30 TGTGCCTGGACAGATGGAAACACCATATATTTT CAWTDGNTIYF
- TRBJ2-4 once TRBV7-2 TGTGCCAGCAGCCAAGCTCCGGGGAGGGCCAAAAACATTCAGTACTTC CASSQAPGRAKNIQYF
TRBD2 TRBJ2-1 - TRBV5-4 TGTGCCAGCAGCACTGCTTCTAGCGGGTCTCTTGAGCAGTTCTTC CASSTASSGSLEQFF
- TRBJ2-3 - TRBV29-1 TGCAGCGTTATTTGGAGAATGAATACGCAGTATTTT CSVIWRMNTQYF
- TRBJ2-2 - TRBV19 TGTGCCAGTAGTATGTTAGGAAGCGGTGGCGGGGAGCTGTTTTTT CASSMLGSGGGELFF
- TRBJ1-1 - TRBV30 TGTGCCTTTTGGGGCAGGGGGAACACTGAAGCTTTCTTT CAFWGRGNTEAFF
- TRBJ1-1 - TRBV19 TGTGCCAGTAGTCGGACACGTGAAACTGAAGCTTTCTTT CASSRTRETEAFF
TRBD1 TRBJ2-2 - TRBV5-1 TGCGCCAGCAGCACCGGGACAGGGGCCACCGGGGAGCTGTTTTTT CASSTGTGATGELFF
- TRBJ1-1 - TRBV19 TGTGCCAGTAGTGTAGGAATTAGTATGAACACTGAAGCTTTCTTT CASSVGISMNTEAFF
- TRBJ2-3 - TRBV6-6 TGTGCCAGCAGTTCCGCCCAGCGGGCGGGGACAGATACGCAGTATTTT CASSSAQRAGTDTQYF
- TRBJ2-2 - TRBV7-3 TGTGCCAGCAGCCAGACTCTGGAGGTCGGGGAGCTGTTTTTT CASSQTLEVGELFF
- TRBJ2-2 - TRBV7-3 TGTGCCAGCAGCCCCCCTGGACTAAGCACCGGGGAGCTGTTTTTT CASSPPGLSTGELFF
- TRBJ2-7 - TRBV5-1 TGCGCCAGCAGCCCAACAGGGATGGGCGAGCAGTACTTC CASSPTGMGEQYF
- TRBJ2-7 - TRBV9 TGTGCCAGCAGCGCCCACTGGACAAGCTCCTACGAGCAGTACTTC CASSAHWTSSYEQYF
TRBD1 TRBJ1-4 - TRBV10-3 TGTGCCCTTCGGACAGGGGGCACGACTAATGAAAAACTGTTTTTT CALRTGGTTNEKLFF
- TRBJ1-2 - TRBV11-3 TGTGCCAGCAGCCGCCTGGTGGGGGGTCTGAACTATGGCTACACCTTC CASSRLVGGLNYGYTF
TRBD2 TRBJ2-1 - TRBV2 TGTGCCAGCAGTGAAGGGACTAGCGGGAGGAGGGAGCAGTTCTTC CASSEGTSGRREQFF
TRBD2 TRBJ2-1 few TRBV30 TGTGCCCGTCGGACTAGCGGGGCATACAATGAGCAGTTCTTC CARRTSGAYNEQFF
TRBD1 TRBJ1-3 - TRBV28 TGTGCCAGCAGTTCCCGGACAGGGTCCGGGGAGTCTGGAAACACCATATATTTT CASSSRTGSGESGNTIYF
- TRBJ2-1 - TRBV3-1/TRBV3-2 TGTGCCAGCAGCCATGCGCCTAGGAATGAGCAGTTCTTC CASSHAPRNEQFF
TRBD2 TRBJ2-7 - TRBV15 TGTGCCACCAGCAGACCAGCGCAGGCGGGAGTCCACGAGCAGTACTTC CATSRPAQAGVHEQYF
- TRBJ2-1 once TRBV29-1 TGCAGCGTCGACGCCGGGACATCCCGAGTTGAGCAGTTCTTC CSVDAGTSRVEQFF
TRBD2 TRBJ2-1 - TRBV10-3 TGTGCCATCAGGCAGACTAGCGGGAGGGGTTTCGATGAGCAGTTCTTC CAIRQTSGRGFDEQFF
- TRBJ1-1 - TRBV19 TGTGCCAGTAGTATTTGGGGGGGCCAAGCTTTCTTT CASSIWGGQAFF
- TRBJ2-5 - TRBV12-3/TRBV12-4 TGTGCCAGCAGTTTTAGGGGGGAGACCCAGTACTTC CASSFRGETQYF
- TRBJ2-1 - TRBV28 TGTGCCAGCAGGCGTGACTCCACGAGCTCCTACAATGAGCAGTTCTTC CASRRDSTSSYNEQFF
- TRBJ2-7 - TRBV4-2 TGTGCCAGCAGCCAAGGAGGTGGCGGGGGCGTGTACGAGCAGTACTTC CASSQGGGGGVYEQYF
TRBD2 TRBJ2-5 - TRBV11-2 TGTGCCAGCAGCTTATCACTTAGCGGGGGACAAGAGACCCAGTACTTC CASSLSLSGGQETQYF
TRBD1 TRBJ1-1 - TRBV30 TGTGCCTGGTACCGGGACAGGGGTGTTCGGGACACTGAAGCTTTCTTT CAWYRDRGVRDTEAFF